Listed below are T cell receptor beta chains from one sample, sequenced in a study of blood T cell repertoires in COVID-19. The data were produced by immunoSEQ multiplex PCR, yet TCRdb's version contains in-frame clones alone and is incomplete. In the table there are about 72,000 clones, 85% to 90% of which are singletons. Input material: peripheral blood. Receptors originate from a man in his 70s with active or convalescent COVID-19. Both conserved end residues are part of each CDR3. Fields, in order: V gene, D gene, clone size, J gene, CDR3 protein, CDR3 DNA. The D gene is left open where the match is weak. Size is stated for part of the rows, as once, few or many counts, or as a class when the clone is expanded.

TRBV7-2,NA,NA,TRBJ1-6,CASGGVQSSPLHF,TGTGCCAGCGGCGGGGTTCAGAGTTCACCCCTCCACTTT
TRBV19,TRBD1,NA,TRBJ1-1,CASSPGQGSTEAFF,TGTGCCAGTAGTCCCGGACAGGGATCCACTGAAGCTTTCTTT
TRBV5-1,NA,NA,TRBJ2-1,CASSEGTSYNEQFF,TGCGCCAGCAGTGAGGGCACCTCTTACAATGAGCAGTTCTTC
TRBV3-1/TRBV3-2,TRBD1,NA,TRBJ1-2,CASSQVAGGLALRYGYTF,TGTGCCAGCAGCCAAGTGGCAGGGGGCTTAGCCCTGCGCTATGGCTACACCTTC
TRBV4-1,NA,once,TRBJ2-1,CASSQGTLSYNEQFF,TGCGCCAGCAGCCAAGGGACACTATCCTACAATGAGCAGTTCTTC
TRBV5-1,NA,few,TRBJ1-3,CASSPRTGSGNTIYF,TGCGCCAGCAGCCCACGAACAGGGTCTGGAAACACCATATATTTT
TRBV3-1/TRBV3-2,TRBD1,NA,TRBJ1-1,CASSPGQGFQGTEAFF,TGTGCCAGCAGCCCGGGACAGGGTTTTCAGGGCACTGAAGCTTTCTTT
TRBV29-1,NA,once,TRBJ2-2,CSVAPIMNTGELFF,TGCAGCGTGGCCCCGATTATGAACACCGGGGAGCTGTTTTTT
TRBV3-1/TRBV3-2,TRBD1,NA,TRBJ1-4,CASSQDWAGGATNEKLFF,TGTGCCAGCAGCCAAGATTGGGCAGGGGGCGCAACTAATGAAAAACTGTTTTTT
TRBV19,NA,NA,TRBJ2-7,CASTLRGNDPSYEQYF,TGTGCCAGTACCCTACGAGGGAACGACCCCTCCTACGAGCAGTACTTC
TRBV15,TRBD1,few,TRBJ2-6,CATNQDRVANVLTF,TGTGCCACCAATCAGGACAGGGTGGCCAACGTCCTGACTTTC
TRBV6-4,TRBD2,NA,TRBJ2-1,CASRDTSGRGEQFF,TGTGCCAGCAGAGATACTAGCGGGAGAGGTGAGCAGTTCTTC
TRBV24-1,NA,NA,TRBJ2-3,CATSDFPVVDTQYF,TGTGCCACCAGTGATTTCCCCGTTGTCGATACGCAGTATTTT
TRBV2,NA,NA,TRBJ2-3,CASRLGPGLSDTQYF,TGTGCCAGCAGACTCGGCCCAGGGTTGTCAGATACGCAGTATTTT
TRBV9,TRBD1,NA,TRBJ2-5,CASSADRGSQETQYF,TGTGCCAGCAGTGCCGACAGGGGGAGCCAAGAGACCCAGTACTTC
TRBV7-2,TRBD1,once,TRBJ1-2,CASSLGQGAYGYTF,TGTGCCAGCAGCTTAGGACAGGGCGCCTATGGCTACACCTTC
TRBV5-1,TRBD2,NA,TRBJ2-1,CASSEVAGNYNEQFF,TGCGCCAGCAGCGAGGTAGCGGGGAATTACAATGAGCAGTTCTTC
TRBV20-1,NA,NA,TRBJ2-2,CSASIGQRTGELFF,TGCAGTGCTAGTATTGGACAGAGAACCGGGGAGCTGTTTTTT
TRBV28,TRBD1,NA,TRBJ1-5,CASSPGTGVNQPQHF,TGTGCCAGCAGCCCTGGGACAGGGGTAAATCAGCCCCAGCATTTT
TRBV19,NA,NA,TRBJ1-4,CASSMGSPNEKLFF,TGTGCCAGTAGTATGGGGAGCCCTAATGAAAAACTGTTTTTT
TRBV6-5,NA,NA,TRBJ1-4,CASSYAGLGEKLFF,TGTGCCAGCAGTTACGCGGGGTTAGGGGAAAAACTGTTTTTT
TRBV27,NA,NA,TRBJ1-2,CASANRVLNYGYTF,TGTGCCAGCGCGAACAGGGTTCTCAACTATGGCTACACCTTC
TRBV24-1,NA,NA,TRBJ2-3,CATGDTHSGTQYF,TGTGCCACCGGGGACACCCACTCGGGAACGCAGTATTTT
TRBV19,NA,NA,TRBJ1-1,CASSTGHVNTEAFF,TGTGCCAGTAGTACAGGACACGTGAACACTGAAGCTTTCTTT
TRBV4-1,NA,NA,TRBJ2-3,CASSPRGEGWKDTQYF,TGCGCCAGCAGTCCCCGTGGTGAGGGCTGGAAAGATACGCAGTATTTT
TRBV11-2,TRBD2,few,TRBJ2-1,CASSLDSNSGRFSYNEQFF,TGTGCCAGCAGCTTAGATAGCAATAGCGGGAGGTTCTCCTACAATGAGCAGTTCTTC
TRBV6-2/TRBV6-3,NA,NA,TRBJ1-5,CASSSGQPQHF,TGTGCCAGCAGTTCCGGTCAGCCCCAGCATTTT
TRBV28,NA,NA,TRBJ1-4,CASSSREKLFF,TGTGCCAGCAGTTCCCGGGAAAAACTGTTTTTT
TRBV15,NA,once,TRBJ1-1,CATSRDRGGFEAFF,TGTGCCACCAGCAGAGATCGAGGAGGGTTTGAAGCTTTCTTT